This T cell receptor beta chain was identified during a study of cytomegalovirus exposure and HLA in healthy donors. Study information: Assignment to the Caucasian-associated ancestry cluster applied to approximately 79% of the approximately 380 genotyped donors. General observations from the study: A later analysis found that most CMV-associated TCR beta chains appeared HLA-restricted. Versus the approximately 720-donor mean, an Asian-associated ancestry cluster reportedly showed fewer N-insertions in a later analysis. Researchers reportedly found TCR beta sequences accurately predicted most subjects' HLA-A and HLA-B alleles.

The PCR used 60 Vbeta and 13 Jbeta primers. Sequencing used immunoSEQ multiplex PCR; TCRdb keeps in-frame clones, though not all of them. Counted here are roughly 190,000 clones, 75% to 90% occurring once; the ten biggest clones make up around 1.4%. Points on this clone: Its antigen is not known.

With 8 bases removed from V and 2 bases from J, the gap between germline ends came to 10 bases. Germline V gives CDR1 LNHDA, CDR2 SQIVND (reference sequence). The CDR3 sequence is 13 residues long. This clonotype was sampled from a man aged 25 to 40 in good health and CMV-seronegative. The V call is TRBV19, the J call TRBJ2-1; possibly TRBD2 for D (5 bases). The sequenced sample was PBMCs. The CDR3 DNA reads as TGTGCCAGTGGTTTCGGGGCCTACAATGAGCAGTTCTTC. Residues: CASGFGAYNEQFF.